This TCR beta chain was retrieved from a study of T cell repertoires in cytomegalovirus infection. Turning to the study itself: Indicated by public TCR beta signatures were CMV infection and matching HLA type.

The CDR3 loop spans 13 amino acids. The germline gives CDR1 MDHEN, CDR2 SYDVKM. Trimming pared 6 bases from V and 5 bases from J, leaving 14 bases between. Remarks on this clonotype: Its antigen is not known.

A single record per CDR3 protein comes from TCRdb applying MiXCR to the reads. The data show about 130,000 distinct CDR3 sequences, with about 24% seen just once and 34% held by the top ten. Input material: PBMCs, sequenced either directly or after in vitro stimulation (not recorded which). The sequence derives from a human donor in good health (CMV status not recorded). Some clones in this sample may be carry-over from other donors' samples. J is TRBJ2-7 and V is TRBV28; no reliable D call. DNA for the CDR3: TGTGCCAGCAGGAACGTAGGCTTTCACGAGCAGTACTTC. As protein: CASRNVGFHEQYF.